This T cell receptor (beta chain) was captured by sequencing in a study of identical twins. This CDR3 spans 15 amino acids. Germline V gives CDR1 LGHDT, CDR2 YNNKEL (reference sequence). Trimming left V 8 bases short and J 0 bases short, with 14 bases between. MiXCR, run by TCRdb on the 5' RACE reads, gives a single entry per CDR3 protein. Of more than 200,000 distinct CDR3 sequences in the sample, over 11% are singletons; the top ten hold about 9%. Sequenced sample: memory (CD45RO+) T cells sorted from blood. The V and J genes are TRBV3-1 and TRBJ2-1; perhaps TRBD2 as D (6 bases). The TCR was taken from a woman aged 18-30 years in good health. The CDR3: CASCPAGSSYNEQFF. The CDR3 DNA reads TGTGCCAGCTGCCCCGCCGGGAGCTCCTACAATGAGCAGTTCTTC.